This TCR beta chain was sequenced during a study of shared clonotypes between healthy human individuals. Study as a whole: Ranging from 18 to 49 in age, donors were two women and a few men.

Trimming removed 5 bases from V and 5 bases from J, with 4 bases in between. CDR3 size: 11 residues. Germline CDR1 reads LNHDA; CDR2 reads SQIVND (reference sequence). An approximately 210 ng quantity of DNA, 25,000 to 35,000 T cell genomes, went into the sorted-subset replicate PCRs. Sequenced by immunoSEQ multiplex PCR; TCRdb stores in-frame clones only, minus some. The data hold 1,500,000 or so clones, with 96% observed a single time. As regards this clone: Antigen specificity is unknown.

General study points: Among several donors, approximately 5% of naive CD4 clonotypes were found in common. Estimated clonotype richness was generally higher in naive than memory subsets.

The sample was naive CD4+ T cells sorted from blood. Described subset: CD45RA+ positively selected. The receptor was isolated from a man aged 30 to 45 in good health. This chain connects TRBV19 to TRBJ2-1; D gene uncertain. The CDR3 loop is CASSFHNEQFF. In DNA form, the CDR3 reads TGTGCCAGTAGTTTTCACAATGAGCAGTTCTTC.